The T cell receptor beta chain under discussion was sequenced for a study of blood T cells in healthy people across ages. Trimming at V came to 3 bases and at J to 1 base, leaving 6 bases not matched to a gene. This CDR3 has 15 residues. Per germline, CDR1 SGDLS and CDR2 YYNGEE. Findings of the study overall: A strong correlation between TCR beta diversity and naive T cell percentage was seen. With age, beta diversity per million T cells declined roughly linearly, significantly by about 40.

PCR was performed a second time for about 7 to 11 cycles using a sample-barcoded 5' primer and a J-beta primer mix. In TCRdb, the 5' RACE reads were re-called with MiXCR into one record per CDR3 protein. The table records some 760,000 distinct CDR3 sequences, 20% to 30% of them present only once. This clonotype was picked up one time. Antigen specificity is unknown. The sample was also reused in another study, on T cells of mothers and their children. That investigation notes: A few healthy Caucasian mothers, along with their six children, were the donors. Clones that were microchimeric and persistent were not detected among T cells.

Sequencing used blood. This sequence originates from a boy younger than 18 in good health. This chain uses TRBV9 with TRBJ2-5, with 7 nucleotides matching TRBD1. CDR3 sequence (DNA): TGTGCCAGCAGCGCCCGGACAGGTCCCCAAGAGACCCAGTACTTC. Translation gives CASSARTGPQETQYF.